What follows are 9 T cell receptor beta chains derived from one specimen sequenced in a study of post-analysis software for immune sequencing data. Prepared libraries of TCR beta cDNA carried unique molecular identifiers. A single record per CDR3 protein comes from TCRdb applying MiXCR to the PCR reads. The sample contains roughly 580,000 distinct CDR3 sequences, roughly two fifths of which appear only once. These TCRs' antigens remain unknown. Study findings and constraints: Relative to controls, patients had a few TRBV segments at higher frequency, with TRBV5-6, TRBV5-1 and TRBV20-1 among these.

Source material: blood. Source of these receptors: a girl between 10 and 17 years old with multiple sclerosis.

Only a few counts were recorded for this clonotype. The rearrangement links TRBV4-1 to TRBJ1-2; a possible D gene is TRBD1 (6 bases). This CDR3 spans 20 amino acids. Germline-derived CDR1 and CDR2 are MGHRA and YSYEKL. V was cut by 1 base and J by 5 bases, with 29 bases left in between. Here the CDR3 reads CASSQALWEGGARWGYGYTF. Written as DNA, the CDR3 is TGCGCCAGCAGCCAAGCCCTATGGGAGGGGGGGGCGCGGTGGGGTTATGGCTACACCTTC.

A word on this clonotype: The germline gene is not matched at one end of the junction; a read error may be the cause. The rearrangement links TRBV12-3 or TRBV12-4 to TRBJ1-5; weak D call: TRBD1 (5 bases). The CDR3 extends over 15 amino acids. As DNA, the CDR3 is TGTGCCAGCAGTTTAGCTTTTGGGGGGAATCGGCCCCAGCATTTT. Its translation: CASSLAFGGNRPQHF.

The V and J genes are TRBV5-1 and TRBJ1-1; unclear D gene. Germline CDR1 SGHRS, CDR2 YFSETQ. This CDR3 contains 14 residues. V was shortened by 4 bases and J by 1 base, with 11 bases between the two germline ends. As DNA, the CDR3 is TGCGCCAGCAGCCCTACAACACCGAACACTGAAGCTTTCTTT. Protein: CASSPTTPNTEAFF.

The J gene is TRBJ2-7, the V gene TRBV6-5; 7 nucleotides agree with TRBD1. CDR1 MNHEY and CDR2 SVGAGI come from the germline V gene. CDR3 length: 15 residues. Unmatched junction bases numbered 4, after V lost 2 bases and J lost 0 bases. The CDR3 here is CASSYEQGSSYEQYF. CDR3 coding DNA: TGTGCCAGCAGTTACGAACAGGGGTCCTCCTACGAGCAGTACTTC.

The chain joins TRBV10-3 to TRBJ1-2, with TRBD1 as a possible D gene (5 bases). Trimming took 2 bases from V and 8 from J, leaving 12 bases between them. The germline CDR1 and CDR2 sequences are ENHRY and SYGVKD. This CDR3 spans 13 amino acids. The CDR3 nucleotides are TGTGCCATCAGTGAGGGGGCCATAAGAGGCTACACCTTC. This translates into CAISEGAIRGYTF.

The chain joins TRBV20-1 to TRBJ2-3; 11 nucleotides align to TRBD2. Germline loops: CDR1 DFQATT, CDR2 SNEGSKA (reference sequence). V dropped 2 bases and J dropped 0; count of bases not matched to a gene: 16. This CDR3 region has 20 residues. In DNA, the CDR3 is TGCAGTGCTAGACCCTTTTCGGGGCTAGCGGGGGGCACCAGCACAGATACGCAGTATTTT. Its translation is CSARPFSGLAGGTSTDTQYF.

This clonotype was counted a single time. This sequence joins TRBV5-1 and TRBJ1-1, with D perhaps TRBD1 (5 bases). Looked up from germline, CDR1 is SGHRS and CDR2 is YFSETQ. V was clipped by 4 bases and J by 1 base, with 11 bases between them. The CDR3 extends over 14 amino acids. The CDR3 nucleotides read TGCGCCAGCAGCCCCAGGGAGAGGAACACTGAAGCTTTCTTT. Protein sequence: CASSPRERNTEAFF.

The rearrangement links TRBV6-5 to TRBJ2-5; the match to TRBD1 covers 9 bases. V lost 5 bases to trimming and J lost 11 bases; unmatched junction nucleotides: 3. The CDR3 totals 11 residues. Per the germline V gene, CDR1 is MNHEY and CDR2 is SVGAGI. The CDR3 DNA sequence: TGTGCCAGCAGTCGGACAGGGGTACAGTACTTC. Its translation: CASSRTGVQYF.

This chain connects TRBV24-1 to TRBJ2-5; the match to TRBD1 covers 8 bases. Trimming at V came to 3 bases and at J to 5 bases, leaving 4 bases not matched to a gene. CDR3 size: 14 residues. Per germline, CDR1 KGHDR and CDR2 SFDVKD. The CDR3 protein is CATSDPTGDETQYF. The CDR3 DNA sequence: TGTGCCACCAGTGATCCGACAGGGGATGAGACCCAGTACTTC.